The 4 T cell receptor beta chains below all came from one sample that was sequenced in a study of T-cell reconstitution after alpha-beta-depleted transplantation in children. Molecular barcoding with unique molecular identifiers was used for the TCRbeta library. One entry per CDR3 protein results from TCRdb running MiXCR on the PCR reads. The table includes 450,000 to 600,000 distinct CDR3 sequences, roughly 18% detected once. The sequences come from PBMCs from the stem cell graft donor, collected from the stem cell graft. All receptors come from a human donor who donated a stem cell graft to a child with acute lymphoblastic leukemia.

The DNA for the CDR3 is TGTGCCAGCAGCCCCACGGTATATCTGAGCTCCTACAATGAGCAGTTCTTC. Protein sequence: CASSPTVYLSSYNEQFF. V and J are TRBV7-9 and TRBJ2-1; D is ambiguous. V dropped 5 bases and J dropped 0 bases, with 17 bases sitting between them. The CDR3 totals 17 residues. The germline CDR1 and CDR2 sequences are SEHNR and FQNEAQ (reference sequence).

The V call is TRBV20-1, the J call TRBJ2-3; no clear D gene. V dropped 4 bases and J dropped 0 bases, with 20 bases sitting between them. The germline gives CDR1 DFQATT, CDR2 SNEGSKA (reference sequence). The CDR3 has 17 amino acids. The CDR3 region has the DNA TGCAGTGCTACCATTACCCCAAGTTACTCTAGCACAGATACGCAGTATTTT. Amino acids: CSATITPSYSSTDTQYF.

The CDR3 DNA sequence: TGCGCCAGCAGCTTGGGGACTAGCGGGGGCCAAGAGACCCAGTACTTC. The encoded protein is CASSLGTSGGQETQYF. The chain joins TRBV5-1 to TRBJ2-5; TRBD2 agrees at 13 bases. The junction had 0 bases not matched to a gene; V was cut back by 0 bases and J by 1 base. The CDR3 totals 16 residues. Germline V lookup: CDR1 SGHRS, CDR2 YFSETQ.

The chain links TRBV5-6 to TRBJ2-1, with TRBD2 matching 8 bases. With 4 bases clipped from V and 0 bases from J, the junction kept 15 bases outside the gene matches. Germline V gene lookup returns CDR1 SGHDT and CDR2 YYEEEE. The CDR3 is 19 amino acids. Here the CDR3 DNA reads TGTGCCAGCAGCCCTTCAGCGGGGGCCCGCTTGAGCTCCTACAATGAGCAGTTCTTC. Residues: CASSPSAGARLSSYNEQFF.